This entry features one T cell receptor beta chain sequence. The same CDR3 is also encoded by other DNA sequences in this sample. This sample was included in a study of cytomegalovirus exposure and HLA in healthy donors. As for the study in general: A data release that came early held 80 million or so unique TCRs from HLA-typed donors.

PCR was performed using 60 Vbeta and 13 Jbeta primers. Libraries were prepared by immunoSEQ multiplex PCR; TCRdb keeps only in-frame clonotypes and omits some of them. This sample's table reports some 60,000 clones. The TCR sequence derives from a male donor in good health and CMV-seronegative. The material sequenced was PBMCs.

In DNA, the CDR3 is TGTGCCAGCAGCGTAACAGGGGGGAGCAATGAGCAGTTCTTC. Translating gives CASSVTGGSNEQFF. The V call is TRBV9, the J call TRBJ2-1; 8 bases agree with TRBD1. V shed 1 base and J 6 bases; nucleotides not matched to a gene: 3. CDR3 size: 14 residues. Germline V gene sequence: CDR1 SGDLS, CDR2 YYNGEE.